This T cell receptor beta chain was recovered during a study of T cell responses to AZD1222 COVID-19 vaccine. As for the study in general: It was second doses at about 4 or about 12 weeks that were pooled. Study-level points and caveats: An increase in Spike-specific TCR breadth and depth was observed after two AZD1222 doses. In a largely white British group with more females than males, clonal diversity was possibly underestimated.

Concerning this clone: Its cognate antigen is unknown.

Germline V gives CDR1 LNHNV, CDR2 YYDKDF (reference sequence). This CDR3 region has 16 residues. Trimming removed 1 base at V and 3 bases at J, with 13 bases between. Profiling relied on immunoSEQ multiplex PCR, and the TCRdb table lists in-frame clones only, not all of them. The sample has about 160,000 clones, 85% to 90% seen once. The sample here was peripheral blood, taken on day 0 of AZD1222 vaccination. The source of this sequence is an adult in good health. The V and J genes are TRBV15 and TRBJ1-5; possible D gene TRBD1, 5 bases. This chain's CDR3 is CATSRVLGAANQPQHF. The DNA of the CDR3 is TGTGCCACCAGCAGAGTTTTAGGGGCCGCCAATCAGCCCCAGCATTTT.